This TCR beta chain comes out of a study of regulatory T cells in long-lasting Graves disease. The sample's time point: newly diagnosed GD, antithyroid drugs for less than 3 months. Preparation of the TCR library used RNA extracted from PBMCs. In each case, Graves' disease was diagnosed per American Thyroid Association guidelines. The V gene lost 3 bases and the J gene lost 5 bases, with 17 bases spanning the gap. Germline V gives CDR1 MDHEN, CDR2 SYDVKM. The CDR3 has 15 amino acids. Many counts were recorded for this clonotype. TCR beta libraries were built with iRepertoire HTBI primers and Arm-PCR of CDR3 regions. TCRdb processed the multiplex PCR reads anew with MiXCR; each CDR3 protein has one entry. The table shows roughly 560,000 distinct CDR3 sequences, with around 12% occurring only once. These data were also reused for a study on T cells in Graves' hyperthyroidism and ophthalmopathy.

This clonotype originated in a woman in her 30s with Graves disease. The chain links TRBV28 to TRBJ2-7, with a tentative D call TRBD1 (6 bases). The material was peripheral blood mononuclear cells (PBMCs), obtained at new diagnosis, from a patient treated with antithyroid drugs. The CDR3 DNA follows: TGTGCCAGCAGTTTCTACCTACAGGGCATAAACGAGCAGTACTTC. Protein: CASSFYLQGINEQYF.